This TCR beta chain was observed in a study of tumor and adjacent non-tumor tissue in lung cancer. Study overall: Stage I to III disease affected some 11 men and about five women aged 31 to 76. Each sample yielded a few million productive TCRbeta reads on average. Study-level points and caveats: TCR diversity was significantly greater in tumor than normal lung tissue.

The library came from three nested PCR rounds adapted from ARM-PCR protocols. Each CDR3 protein gets one entry after TCRdb re-called the multiplex PCR reads with MiXCR. The table lists about 200,000 distinct CDR3 sequences, over 55% of them singletons. RNA was extracted from bulk tissue without any cell sorting. As concerns this clonotype: Its antigen is unidentified.

The germline gives CDR1 SGHNT, CDR2 YYREEE (reference sequence). The V end lost 2 bases, the J end lost 1 base, and 10 bases lay between the germline ends. The CDR3 spans 15 residues. Material for sequencing was lung tumor tissue. V is TRBV5-4 and J is TRBJ2-1; D may match TRBD1 or TRBD2 (5 bases each). The TCR comes from a man aged 55 to 70 with non-small cell lung cancer. This CDR3 reads CASSFRDGSYNEQFF. In nucleotides, the CDR3 is TGTGCCAGCAGCTTCCGGGACGGGTCCTACAATGAGCAGTTCTTC.